The 32 T cell receptor beta chains below were found in one sample sequenced in a study of T cells in Graves' hyperthyroidism and ophthalmopathy. Researchers took RNA transcripts and amplified the TCR beta CDR3 regions from them. Initially, a first-round RT-PCR of the TCR CDR3 employed the HTBI primer set. TCRdb re-called the multiplex PCR reads through MiXCR, storing one row per CDR3 protein. This table has 480,000 or so distinct CDR3 sequences, 46% appearing once. Sequenced sample: peripheral blood or thyroid tissue (not recorded which). The receptors originated from an adult woman with Graves' disease, either hyperthyroidism or ophthalmopathy (not recorded which).

Regarding this clonotype: A clone one base away is much larger, so this may be a read error. CDR3 protein: CASSWRAGGERGYTF. CDR3 sequence (DNA): TGTGCCAGCAGCTGGAGAGCCGGGGGGGAGCGCGGCTACACCTTC. The chain carries TRBV5-4 and TRBJ1-2; the D gene is possibly TRBD1 (5 bases). CDR1 and CDR2 from the germline V gene are SGHNT and YYREEE (reference sequence). The CDR3 has 15 residues. Trimming stripped 3 bases from V and 8 bases from J, with 20 bases between.

This chain connects TRBV20-1 to TRBJ1-6; 7 bases map to TRBD1. With V trimmed by 5 bases and J by 10 bases, 8 bases remained unmatched. Germline V gives CDR1 DFQATT, CDR2 SNEGSKA (reference sequence). The length of the CDR3 is 13 residues. The CDR3 region is CSAVRDRGSPLHF. The CDR3 DNA reads TGCAGTGCTGTCCGGGACAGAGGATCACCCCTCCACTTT.

This clonotype was found many times. This chain links TRBV24-1 with TRBJ1-5; no firm D call. V gave up 2 bases and J gave up 5 bases, with 9 bases separating them. The length of the CDR3 is 14 residues. The germline CDR1 and CDR2 sequences are KGHDR and SFDVKD. As DNA, the CDR3 is TGTGCCACCAGTGATTCCGGCGGGGATCAGCCCCAGCATTTT. The encoded protein is CATSDSGGDQPQHF.

As concerns this clonotype: A much larger clone sits a single nucleotide away, making a read error possible. The chain combines TRBV2 with TRBJ2-5; D not certain. There are 17 residues in the CDR3. Germline V gives CDR1 SNHLY, CDR2 FYNNEI. CDR3 region: CVSSFQGLGTIKETQYF. CDR3 nucleotides: TGTGTCAGCAGCTTTCAAGGCCTGGGCACAATTAAAGAGACCCAGTACTTC. The full variable domain, rest sourced from reference TRBV2 and TRBJ2-5, is EPEVTQTPSHQVTQMGQEVILRCVPISNHLYFYWYRQILGQKVEFLVSFYNNEISEKSEIFDDQFSVERPDGSNFTLKIRSTKLEDSAMYFCVSSFQGLGTIKETQYFGPGTRLLVL.

The chain has TRBV15 and TRBJ1-6, with 8 bases that match TRBD1. CDR3 length: 14 residues. V trimming: 8 bases; J trimming: 8 bases; junction bases outside the gene matches: 8. CDR1 is LNHNV, CDR2 YYDKDF, per germline (reference sequence). For the CDR3, the DNA is TGTGCCACCGAGTATGACAGGGGTGATTCACCCCTCCACTTT. Its translation: CATEYDRGDSPLHF.

The J gene is TRBJ1-5, the V gene TRBV10-3, with D possibly TRBD1 on 5 matching bases. The V gene's germline CDR1 is ENHRY and CDR2 SYGVKD. Trimming pared 4 bases from V and 6 bases from J, leaving 10 bases between. The CDR3 is 13 residues long. The CDR3 sequence: CAISAADTQPQHF. The CDR3 region has the DNA TGTGCCATCAGTGCGGCGGACACTCAGCCCCAGCATTTT.

In the case of this clonotype: Just one base apart from a much larger clone, this may be a read error. The chain employs TRBV15 and TRBJ1-1, with D unresolved. The CDR3 spans 14 residues. Trimming cost V 2 bases and J 0 bases, with 7 bases left between them. Germline V CDR1 and CDR2: LNHNV, YYDKDF (reference sequence). CDR3 residues: CATSRNPVNTEAFF. In nucleotides, the CDR3 is TGTGCCACCAGCAGAAATCCGGTGAACACTGAAGCTTTCTTT.

This clonotype was seen many times. The rearrangement joins TRBV3-1 to TRBJ2-7; 7 bases agree with TRBD1. There are 14 residues in the CDR3. Losses at the gene ends were 4 bases for V and 3 bases for J; bases not matched to a gene: 6. CDR1 is LGHDT and CDR2 is YNNKEL in the germline V gene (reference sequence). As DNA, the CDR3 is TGTGCCAGCAGCCGATGGGGACAGAACTACGAGCAGTACTTC. This translates into CASSRWGQNYEQYF.

The chain employs TRBV5-1 and TRBJ1-3; D gene ambiguous. The CDR3 loop spans 16 amino acids. CDR1 and CDR2 from the germline V gene are SGHRS and YFSETQ. Deletions cut 0 bases from V and 2 bases from J, with 12 bases between. The CDR3 spells CASSLVVSPAGNTIYF. CDR3 nucleotide sequence: TGCGCCAGCAGCTTGGTTGTATCACCTGCTGGAAACACCATATATTTT.

This chain uses TRBV20-1 with TRBJ2-7, with TRBD2 matching over 8 bases. Per the germline V gene, CDR1 is DFQATT and CDR2 is SNEGSKA (reference sequence). Trimming took 1 base from V and 4 from J; bases not matched to a gene: 3. The CDR3 is 13 residues long. The CDR3 region has the DNA TGCAGTGCTAGAGGGAAGCGGGAGTACGAGCAGTACTTC. This encodes CSARGKREYEQYF.

This clonotype was found a few times. The chain has TRBV28 and TRBJ1-3; D unclear. Per the germline V gene, CDR1 is MDHEN and CDR2 is SYDVKM. This CDR3 spans 15 amino acids. Deletions cut 7 bases from V and 8 bases from J, with 21 bases between. CDR3 sequence (DNA): TGTGCCAGCACCTCACCCCTAAGAACCGAGTACACCATATATTTT. Encoded protein: CASTSPLRTEYTIYF.

The J gene is TRBJ1-5, the V gene TRBV10-3; maybe TRBD1 (5 bases). Germline CDR1 ENHRY, CDR2 SYGVKD. With 0 bases removed from V and 6 bases from J, the gap between germline ends came to 9 bases. There are 14 residues in the CDR3. As DNA, the CDR3 is TGTGCCATCAGTGAGTCAACGGGGGGTCAGCCCCAGCATTTT. The encoded protein is CAISESTGGQPQHF.

Many counts were recorded for this clonotype. V and J are TRBV15 and TRBJ1-2; D may be TRBD1 (6 bases). The CDR3 has 14 residues. V shed 6 bases and J shed 5 bases, with 16 bases lying between them. Germline CDR1 is LNHNV and CDR2 is YYDKDF (reference sequence). The CDR3 nucleotides are TGTGCCACCAGTAACCTCACAGGGTCTTATGGCTACACCTTC. Translation: CATSNLTGSYGYTF.

The chain couples TRBV7-3 to TRBJ2-2, with 14 positions matching TRBD2. This CDR3 has 20 residues. Germline V gene data show CDR1 as SGHTA and CDR2 as FQGTGA. J was trimmed by 0 bases and V by 10 bases; bases with no gene match: 16. The CDR3 sequence is CATRPGRTSGRIPNTGELFF. CDR3 nucleotides: TGTGCCACCCGGCCGGGGAGGACTAGCGGGAGGATACCGAACACCGGGGAGCTGTTTTTT.

The chain has TRBV10-3 and TRBJ1-5; 10 bases agree with TRBD1. From germline, CDR1 is ENHRY and CDR2 SYGVKD. There are 17 residues in the CDR3. J was trimmed by 7 bases and V by 5 bases; bases with no gene match: 14. Here the CDR3 reads CAISPLPGQGYEQPQHF. In DNA form, the CDR3 reads TGTGCCATCAGTCCGTTACCGGGACAGGGGTACGAGCAGCCCCAGCATTTT.

This clonotype was detected only once. The junction differs from germline at one of its ends, possibly a read error. The chain recombines TRBV10-3 with TRBJ1-1, with D tentatively TRBD1 (5 bases). Germline V gene lookup returns CDR1 ENHRY and CDR2 SYGVKD. The CDR3 runs 14 residues. As DNA, the CDR3 is TGTACCATCAGTGAGTCGAGAGGGGACACTGAAGCTTTCTTT. Translation: CTISESRGDTEAFF.

The table lists this clonotype with a few counts. This sequence joins TRBV7-9 and TRBJ2-7, with D possibly matching TRBD2 (6 bases). V dropped 6 bases and J dropped 3 bases, with 15 bases sitting between them. This CDR3 has 14 residues. Germline V gene lookup returns CDR1 SEHNR and CDR2 FQNEAQ (reference sequence). In DNA, the CDR3 is TGTGCCAGCAGTCCCCGGCTAGCGAACTACGAGCAGTACTTC. It specifies CASSPRLANYEQYF.

This clonotype was recorded many times. The V call is TRBV7-9, the J call TRBJ2-5, with D maybe TRBD2 (5 bases). This CDR3 has 16 residues. V was trimmed by 5 bases and J by 2 bases, leaving 18 bases between them. CDR1 is SEHNR and CDR2 is FQNEAQ in the germline V gene (reference sequence). The CDR3, as DNA: TGTGCCAGCAGCCCCGGCAGCGGAGGTCTACAAGAGACCCAGTACTTC. Amino acid sequence: CASSPGSGGLQETQYF. The variable domain in full, completed from reference TRBV7-9 and TRBJ2-5, reads DTGVSQNPRHKITKRGQNVTFRCDPISEHNRLYWYRQTLGQGPEFLTYFQNEAQLEKSRLLSDRFSAERPKGSFSTLEIQRTEQGDSAMYLCASSPGSGGLQETQYFGPGTRLLVL.

The chain uses TRBV20-1 and TRBJ2-2; possible D gene TRBD2, 6 bases. The germline CDR1 and CDR2 sequences are DFQATT and SNEGSKA (reference sequence). The V end was cut by 5 bases, the J end by 3 bases, with 19 bases between. This CDR3 spans 16 amino acids. The CDR3 loop reads CSAPQRRRGHTGELFF. The CDR3, as DNA: TGCAGTGCTCCCCAGAGACGGCGGGGCCACACCGGGGAGCTGTTTTTT.

This clonotype showed up just a few times. The chain couples TRBV11-2 to TRBJ1-1; TRBD1 is a possible D gene (5 bases). Trimming took 4 bases from V and 5 from J, leaving 23 bases between them. CDR1 is SGHAT and CDR2 is FQNNGV in the germline V gene. This CDR3 contains 17 residues. The CDR3 loop is CASSSIRRRGGGTEAFF. The CDR3 DNA reads as TGTGCCAGCAGCTCAATTCGTCGCCGGGGGGGTGGAACTGAAGCTTTCTTT.

The chain carries TRBV20-1 and TRBJ1-5, with D unresolved. The CDR3 length is 13 residues. Germline CDR1 is DFQATT and CDR2 is SNEGSKA (reference sequence). Trimming left V 3 bases short and J 5 bases short, with 11 bases between. CDR3 residues: CSARRELDQPQHF. CDR3 coding DNA: TGCAGTGCTAGGAGAGAACTCGATCAGCCCCAGCATTTT.

The rearrangement links TRBV6-2 or TRBV6-3 to TRBJ1-1; 8 bases line up with TRBD1. The CDR3 is 14 amino acids. In germline, CDR1 is MNHEY, CDR2 SVGEGT. The J segment lost 5 bases and the V segment lost 7 bases, leaving 9 bases of the junction unmatched. The CDR3 protein is CASNPGGGGTEAFF. The CDR3 bases are TGTGCCAGCAATCCAGGGGGCGGCGGTACTGAAGCTTTCTTT.

Points on this clonotype: A read error is possible here, since a much larger clone lies one base away. The rearrangement links TRBV10-3 to TRBJ2-7, with a weak D call TRBD1 (6 bases). CDR3 length: 13 residues. Trimming stripped 4 bases from V and 2 bases from J, with 9 bases between. CDR1 ENHRY and CDR2 SYGVKD come from the germline V gene. Here the CDR3 reads CAISAQGTYEQYF. CDR3 nucleotide sequence: TGTGCCATCAGTGCACAGGGCACCTACGAGCAGTACTTC.

The chain has TRBV28 and TRBJ1-3; D uncertain. Trimming shortened V by 4 bases and J by 7 bases, and 17 bases separated the two germline ends. Germline V gene data show CDR1 as MDHEN and CDR2 as SYDVKM. The CDR3 is 15 residues long. The CDR3, as DNA: TGTGCCAGCAGTTCTAGGACTAAGGAGATCAACACCATATATTTT. This translates into CASSSRTKEINTIYF.

The V call is TRBV7-3, the J call TRBJ1-1; TRBD1 aligns across 8 bases. The CDR3 has 16 amino acids. The V gene's germline CDR1 is SGHTA and CDR2 FQGTGA. V shed 5 bases, J shed 0 bases, and the junction held 8 bases outside the gene matches. Written as DNA, the CDR3 is TGTGCCAGCAGCCCCTCGACAGGGGAACTGAACACTGAAGCTTTCTTT. Its translation is CASSPSTGELNTEAFF.

The chain links TRBV7-9 to TRBJ2-7, with TRBD1 matching 10 bases. This CDR3 has 15 amino acids. After removal of 4 bases from V and 4 bases from J, the junction contained 7 bases not matched to a gene. Germline assignment: CDR1 SEHNR and CDR2 FQNEAQ (reference sequence). The CDR3 reads CASSWDRGGLYEQYF. CDR3 nucleotides: TGTGCCAGCAGCTGGGACAGGGGTGGATTATACGAGCAGTACTTC.

The chain recombines TRBV5-1 with TRBJ1-3; 9 nucleotides match TRBD1. Germline trimming cut 4 bases from V and 7 bases from J; bases unmatched to any gene: 3. This CDR3 region has 13 residues. The V gene's germline CDR1 is SGHRS and CDR2 YFSETQ. The CDR3 bases are TGCGCCAGCAGCGGGACAGGGTTGAACACCATATATTTT. This sequence encodes CASSGTGLNTIYF. The complete variable domain, with remaining parts taken from reference TRBV5-1 and TRBJ1-3, reads KAGVTQTPRYLIKTRGQQVTLSCSPISGHRSVSWYQQTPGQGLQFLFEYFSETQRNKGNFPGRFSGRQFSNSRSEMNVSTLELGDSALYLCASSGTGLNTIYFGEGSWLTVV.

The chain links TRBV25-1 to TRBJ2-2; 9 bases agree with TRBD1. CDR3 length equals 17 residues. Unmatched junction bases numbered 9, after V lost 4 bases and J lost 3 bases. Per the germline V gene, CDR1 is MGHDK and CDR2 is SYGVNS. The CDR3 coding sequence is TGTGCCAGCAGTGCCTACAGGGGGCTGGCAGACACCGGGGAGCTGTTTTTT. It encodes CASSAYRGLADTGELFF.

Ten or more counts support this clonotype. This chain links TRBV6-5 with TRBJ1-3; a possible D gene is TRBD1 (5 bases). The germline V gene encodes CDR1 MNHEY and CDR2 SVGAGI. CDR3 length: 15 amino acids. The germline V and J ends were trimmed by 6 bases and 0 bases, with 12 bases remaining between them. Here the CDR3 DNA reads TGTGCCAGCAGCTACCTGACAGACTCTGGAAACACCATATATTTT. Amino acids: CASSYLTDSGNTIYF.

This clonotype was counted ten times or more. The rearrangement links TRBV11-2 to TRBJ1-1; D unclear. CDR1 is SGHAT and CDR2 is FQNNGV in the germline V gene. The CDR3 length is 13 residues. Between the trimmed V and J ends, which lost 0 bases and 7 bases, there was a span of 9 bases. The CDR3 DNA sequence: TGTGCCAGCAGCTTAGATGGAGGTTATGAAGCTTTCTTT. It encodes CASSLDGGYEAFF.

There are many counts of this clonotype. The chain is built from TRBV29-1 and TRBJ2-7, with D unclear. V lost 4 bases to trimming and J lost 3 bases, with 10 bases between them. Per the germline V gene, CDR1 is SQVTM and CDR2 is ANQGSEA. The CDR3 extends over 12 amino acids. CDR3 coding DNA: TGCAGCGTTGTAGGTACCGTCTACGAGCAGTACTTC. It specifies CSVVGTVYEQYF.

This chain connects TRBV29-1 to TRBJ1-4, with a tentative D call TRBD1 (6 bases). CDR1 is SQVTM, CDR2 ANQGSEA, per germline. V was cut by 5 bases and J by 7 bases, with 14 bases left in between. CDR3 length equals 13 residues. Written as DNA, the CDR3 is TGCAGCGTTTCTAGGCAGGGGTCTGAAAAACTGTTTTTT. Its protein is CSVSRQGSEKLFF. Combining the CDR3 with reference TRBV29-1 and TRBJ1-4 gives the whole variable domain SAVISQKPSRDICQRGTSLTIQCQVDSQVTMMFWYRQQPGQSLTLIATANQGSEATYESGFVIDKFPISRPNLTFSTLTVSNMSPEDSSIYLCSVSRQGSEKLFFGSGTQLSVL.